The sequence of this T cell receptor (beta chain) was determined in a study of T cell responses to AZD1222 COVID-19 vaccine. In germline, CDR1 is SGHNT, CDR2 YYREEE (reference sequence). The CDR3 runs to 15 residues. V trimming: 6 bases; J trimming: 7 bases; junction bases outside the gene matches: 13. Method: immunoSEQ multiplex PCR; TCRdb's copy keeps in-frame clones and lacks some. This table has 150,000 or so clones, 88% appearing once. This sequence was found in an adult who had recovered from COVID-19. The sample in question was peripheral blood, obtained after recovery from COVID-19. This chain uses TRBV5-4 with TRBJ2-3; the match to TRBD2 covers 8 bases. The CDR3 reads CASTPGGRGEYTQYF. In nucleotides, the CDR3 is TGTGCCAGCACACCCGGGGGGCGGGGGGAGTATACGCAGTATTTT.